Reported below is one TCR beta chain. This entry comes from a study of blood T cell repertoires in COVID-19. Study details: Sites across the United States, Italy and Spain contributed samples from acute and convalescent COVID-19. PBMCs, B-cell-depleted T cells, or T cells provided the cDNA or gDNA that made up the material.

Per the study methods: Nucleated cell counts were estimated from reference gene primer amplification. Assay: immunoSEQ multiplex PCR; the TCRdb copy retains only in-frame clones and omits some. From that table come the V and J calls and clone size; the DNA was used to work out D and trimming. The sample holds around 70,000 clones, about 88% seen once. CDR1 and CDR2 from the germline V gene are SGHAT and FQNNGV. V was clipped by 1 base and J by 0 bases, with 7 bases between them. This CDR3 contains 15 residues. The rearrangement joins TRBV11-2 to TRBJ2-4; D is ambiguous. The receptor comes from a human donor in a cohort sampled during active COVID-19. Sequencing was done on a sample of peripheral blood. The CDR3 is CASSLGHQAKNIQYF. The DNA of the CDR3 is TGTGCCAGCAGCTTAGGACACCAAGCCAAAAACATTCAGTACTTC.